This TCR beta chain was identified during a study of Ad26.COV2.S vaccination and SARS-CoV-2 variants (dated by TCRdb to 2020 to 2022). A note on the overall study: Donors in the vaccine arm were drawn from COV1001, a phase I-IIa trial of Ad26.COV2.S in healthy adults that was multicentre, randomized, double-blind and placebo-controlled. Dosing of Ad26.COV2.S was intramuscular, at either 5x10^10 or 1x10^11 viral particles, delivered as one shot or as two shots spaced 56 days apart. Sequencing of the TCRbeta repertoire served to evaluate the specificity and breadth of SARS-CoV-2-reactive T cell receptors following Ad26.COV2.S vaccination. A total of approximately 32 samples were included in the TCR-sequenced set, comprising around 19 Ad26.COV2.S vaccine recipients, 5 placebo recipients and 8 SARS-CoV-2 convalescent individuals. Participants in the trial were split at random into five groups of five each, receiving low-dose or high-dose Ad26.COV2.S once or twice, or else placebo on both occasions. Investigators remained blinded to trial group allocation during experiments and outcome assessment.

The treatment or condition label for this specimen denotes: about 20 received Ad26.COV2.S at low or high dose, single or two shots; five or six received placebo; per-sample allocation not given. For vaccine and placebo recipients, repertoires were sequenced using samples collected on day 63 after the first injection. Between 29 July and 7 August 2020, Cohort 1b enrolled some 25 adults aged 18-55 years at one site in Boston, USA. Ad26.COV2.S consisted of a replication-incompetent adenovirus type 26 vector by which a prefusion-stabilized SARS-CoV-2 spike protein from the original Wuhan strain was expressed. Here is what the overall study found, with its caveats: Ad26.COV2.S recipients had higher spike-specific TCR breadth than placebo recipients (P = 0.0014). Vaccine and placebo recipients had similar non-spike TCR breadth, a finding consistent with the vaccine containing only spike. After vaccination, substantial breadth of spike-specific CD8+ and CD4+ T cell responses was reported. The study lacked the statistical power to compare responses across vaccine doses or regimens. The authors noted that the TCR breadth and depth analyses may have underestimated total T cell responses.

Points on this clone: Its cognate antigen has yet to be identified. Base qualities are not at hand, and no much larger clone is one base apart.

The immunoSEQ Assay was used to sequence TCRbeta CDR3 regions. After extraction, genomic DNA underwent amplification by bias-controlled multiplex PCR, followed by high-throughput sequencing. From the authors' description of their analysis: Collapsing and filtering of sequences were performed to quantify the absolute abundance of each unique TCRbeta CDR3 region. T cell fraction was estimated by normalizing TCRbeta template counts to usable DNA, which was measured by amplifying reference genes present in all nucleated cells. Repertoire TCRs were annotated as SARS-CoV-2-specific by exact matching of V gene, CDR3 amino acid sequence and J gene to a known reactive TCR set. The reference SARS-CoV-2 TCR set was obtained from MIRA and was filtered for enrichment in COVID-19-positive ImmuneCODE repertoires, whereby public or cross-reactive TCRs were removed. Drawing on the MIRA antigens, annotated TCRs were analysed further at the level of specific ORF or position within ORF. Breadth was defined as the number of annotated unique rearrangements divided by the total number of unique productive rearrangements, and depth was defined as the summed frequency of the annotated unique rearrangements. TCR breadth was compared between groups using two-sided Wilcoxon rank-sum tests. This is the immuneACCESS table as TCRdb keeps it, with only in-frame sequences that have V and J called. A part of the clones is gone; compared with another copy, unresolved V genes explain less than half, and the rest is unexplained. D and trimming were read from the DNA, whereas the V and J calls and clone size are those reported in that table. Within this sample are hundreds of thousands of clones, with roughly nine tenths of them counted one time only. The top ten clonotypes cover 5.5% to 7% of the sample.

Trimming at the junction amounts to 3 bases on V and 6 bases on J, and the germline ends lie 15 bases apart. Via the germline V gene, CDR1 is SGDLS and CDR2 YYNGEE. The CDR3 spans 14 residues, from the cysteine through the phenylalanine. Only CDR3 DNA is held: 42 bases, read in frame from base 1. The receptor's source is a person between 18 and 65 years old who received the Ad26.COV2.S COVID-19 vaccine or a placebo. The chain links TRBV9 with TRBJ1-1; TRBD1 might be the D gene, on 5 matching bases. This specimen was peripheral blood, taken in a trial of Ad26.COV2.S vaccine versus placebo. In nucleotides, the sequence is TGTGCCAGCAGCGCCGGGGGGGTATTGTCTGAAGCTTTCTTT. The translation is CASSAGGVLSEAFF.